The sequence of this TCR beta chain was determined in a study of T cell repertoires in cytomegalovirus infection. General study results and limits: Carriage of CMV together with the relevant HLA was identifiable through cumulative public TCR beta family frequency.

TCRdb itself ran the reads through MiXCR, one entry per CDR3 protein. This table holds 340,000 or so distinct CDR3 sequences, around 25% found once. This clonotype was counted many times. Its antigen is not identified. The V end lost 2 bases, the J end lost 6 bases, and 11 bases lay between the germline ends. The CDR3 has 14 amino acids. Sample: cultured PBMCs, taken from culture after CMV antigen stimulation. The TCR originated in a human donor in good health (CMV status not recorded). Some clones in this sample may be carry-over from other donors' samples. The chain couples TRBV12-3 or TRBV12-4 to TRBJ1-5; tentative D call: TRBD1 (5 bases). CDR3 sequence: CASSLRGTGQPQHF. The CDR3 nucleotides read TGTGCCAGCAGTTTAAGAGGGACCGGTCAGCCCCAGCATTTT.